This passage covers 21 T cell receptor beta chains from one sample sequenced in a study of blood T cells in healthy people across ages. A sample-barcoded 5' primer and a J-beta primer mix were used in a second PCR of roughly 6 to 12 cycles. TCRdb fed the 5' RACE reads into MiXCR, producing one record per CDR3 protein. The table records roughly 570,000 distinct CDR3 sequences, approximately 27% of them present only once. The sequenced sample consisted of blood. These receptors all come from a woman in her seventies in good health.

This sequence joins TRBV6-6 and TRBJ1-5, with TRBD1 as a possible D gene (5 bases). V dropped 9 bases and J dropped 6 bases, with 18 bases sitting between them. The CDR3 sequence is 14 residues long. Germline CDR1 MNHNY, CDR2 SVGAGI (reference sequence). The CDR3 sequence: CASFQSDRRQPQHF. The CDR3 DNA sequence: TGTGCCAGTTTCCAGAGCGACAGACGTCAGCCCCAGCATTTT.

The chain has TRBV6-1 and TRBJ1-1; D is unclear. V was trimmed by 7 bases and J by 6 bases, leaving 9 bases between them. CDR3 size: 11 residues. CDR1 MNHNS and CDR2 SASEGT come from the germline V gene. CDR3 amino acids: CASTDRSEAFF. DNA for the CDR3: TGTGCCAGCACCGATCGGTCTGAAGCTTTCTTT.

The J gene is TRBJ1-6, the V gene TRBV7-2, with D perhaps matching TRBD1 (6 bases). V lost 1 base to trimming and J lost 17 bases, with 15 bases between them. Germline values: CDR1 SGHTA, CDR2 FQGNSA. CDR3 size: 13 residues. The CDR3, as DNA: TGTGCCAGCAGCTTAGATGCACAGGGTAAGGTCCACTTT. Residues: CASSLDAQGKVHF.

The V and J genes are TRBV4-2 and TRBJ1-1; a possible D gene is TRBD1 (6 bases). Trimming removed 4 bases from V and 11 bases from J, with 23 bases in between. The CDR3 totals 15 residues. Germline assignment: CDR1 LGHNA and CDR2 YNFKEQ. The CDR3 protein is CASSPPGGGGVWAFF. Written as DNA, the CDR3 is TGTGCCAGCAGCCCTCCCGGTGGTGGGGGCGTCTGGGCTTTCTTT.

In this sample, this clonotype turned up a few times. V gene TRBV21-1 combines with J gene TRBJ2-7; the table gives TRBD1 as D, unverified against the DNA. TRBV21-1 is a listed pseudogene. This CDR3 is 16 amino acids long. The DNA of the CDR3 is TGTGCCAGCAGCAAAGGAACCGACAGATCCCTCTACGAGCAGTACTTC. Translating it yields CASSKGTDRSLYEQYF.

This clonotype has more than one count but fewer than ten. The J gene is TRBJ1-1, the V gene TRBV7-2, with a tentative D call TRBD1 (6 bases). The ends were cut back, 2 bases at V and 3 bases at J, with 10 bases in the middle. CDR3 length: 14 residues. Germline CDR1 SGHTA, CDR2 FQGNSA. The CDR3 loop reads CASSLNRVHTEAFF. The DNA of the CDR3 is TGTGCCAGCAGCTTAAACAGGGTCCACACTGAAGCTTTCTTT.

This clonotype was seen a few times. This chain joins TRBV4-3 and TRBJ2-5; D not certain. CDR3 length equals 17 residues. Germline lookup yields CDR1 LGHNA and CDR2 YSLEER. V lost 0 bases and J 2 bases, leaving 16 bases between the germline ends. The CDR3 spells CASSQEVFAESQETQYF. CDR3 DNA sequence: TGCGCCAGCAGCCAAGAGGTCTTTGCGGAGTCGCAAGAGACCCAGTACTTC.

The chain recombines TRBV18 with TRBJ1-2; possible D gene TRBD1, 5 bases. Germline V CDR1 and CDR2: KGHSH, LQKENI. This CDR3 has 15 amino acids. Deletions cut 2 bases from V and 4 bases from J, with 14 bases between. Here the CDR3 DNA reads TGTGCCAGCTCACCATTTTCAGGGCCAACCTATGGCTACACCTTC. This translates into CASSPFSGPTYGYTF.

This clonotype was seen more than once but under ten times. The chain combines TRBV4-3 with TRBJ1-1; 7 bases fit TRBD1. This CDR3 has 15 residues. Germline CDR1 LGHNA, CDR2 YSLEER. The ends lost 0 bases at V and 0 bases at J; junction bases unmatched: 1. The CDR3 region is CASSQETGLNTEAFF. In DNA form, the CDR3 reads TGCGCCAGCAGCCAAGAGACAGGGTTGAACACTGAAGCTTTCTTT.

This clonotype was detected many times. This chain joins TRBV6-5 and TRBJ2-1; 7 bases agree with TRBD1. The CDR3 contains 15 residues. Trimming at V came to 7 bases and at J to 8 bases, leaving 14 bases not matched to a gene. CDR1 MNHEY and CDR2 SVGAGI come from the germline V gene. The CDR3 DNA reads as TGTGCCAGCAAAAACCGGGACAGCAAGGGGGATGAGCAGTTCTTC. Protein: CASKNRDSKGDEQFF.

The CDR3 bases are TGTGCCATCAGTGTAACAGGGACAGAGAACACTGAAGCTTTCTTT. Its protein product is CAISVTGTENTEAFF. The chain couples TRBV10-3 to TRBJ1-1; TRBD1 matches 7 bases. Germline V gives CDR1 ENHRY, CDR2 SYGVKD. CDR3 length equals 15 residues. V dropped 4 bases and J dropped 1; count of bases not matched to a gene: 6.

This chain links TRBV4-3 with TRBJ1-2; D is uncertain. Germline values: CDR1 LGHNA, CDR2 YSLEER. This CDR3 spans 14 amino acids. Deletions cut 0 bases from V and 6 bases from J, with 11 bases between. The CDR3 DNA reads as TGCGCCAGCAGCCAAGAAGTCAGGAAGGATGGCTACACCTTC. Amino acid sequence: CASSQEVRKDGYTF.

The CDR3 loop is CASSHRQGGPYEQYF. In DNA form, the CDR3 reads TGCGCCAGCAGCCATCGACAGGGGGGGCCCTACGAGCAGTACTTC. The chain recombines TRBV4-3 with TRBJ2-7; 9 bases are a match to TRBD1. V lost 3 bases, J lost 2 bases, and 5 bases stayed unmatched. The CDR3 runs to 15 residues. The germline CDR1 and CDR2 sequences are LGHNA and YSLEER.

This clonotype was counted a few times. At one end the junction does not follow the germline gene, possibly because of a read error. The chain combines TRBV5-1 with TRBJ1-1; TRBD1 aligns across 10 bases. The CDR3 loop spans 17 amino acids. The V gene's germline CDR1 is SGHRS and CDR2 YFSETQ. CDR3 DNA: TGCGCCAGCAGTCGGACAGGGGGAGCAAAGTCGAACACTGAAGCCTTCTTT. Amino acids: CASSRTGGAKSNTEAFF.

In this sample, this clonotype turned up a few times. The chain uses TRBV11-3 and TRBJ2-2; the D call may be TRBD1 or TRBD2 (5 bases each). Germline-derived CDR1 and CDR2 are SGHNT and YENEEA. Trimming removed 5 bases at V and 5 bases at J, with 15 bases between. The CDR3 is made up of 15 amino acids. CDR3 DNA: TGTGCCAGCAGCCCTAGGGACGGAATTACCGGGGAGCTGTTTTTT. Translation gives CASSPRDGITGELFF.

The chain has TRBV6-1 and TRBJ2-1, with 8 positions matching TRBD1. Germline-derived CDR1 and CDR2 are MNHNS and SASEGT. V shed 5 bases, J shed 7 bases, and the junction held 13 bases outside the gene matches. This CDR3 is built from 16 residues. The CDR3 DNA is TGTGCCAGCAGTAGTACAGGGATCAGGGGGCCAAATGAGCAGTTCTTC. It encodes CASSSTGIRGPNEQFF.

Only a few counts were recorded for this clonotype. The chain has TRBV10-3 and TRBJ2-5, with TRBD2 identical over 8 bases. The CDR3 is made up of 13 amino acids. Germline CDR1 reads ENHRY; CDR2 reads SYGVKD. V trimming: 10 bases; J trimming: 4 bases; junction bases outside the gene matches: 8. CDR3 residues: CATSAGGGETQYF. In DNA form, the CDR3 reads TGTGCCACCTCTGCGGGGGGAGGAGAGACCCAGTACTTC.

This clonotype appeared a few times. The chain has TRBV7-6 and TRBJ2-3; 9 nucleotides match TRBD1. The CDR3 is 15 residues long. With 0 bases clipped from V and 7 bases from J, the junction kept 5 bases outside the gene matches. Germline V gene sequence: CDR1 SGHVS, CDR2 FNYEAQ. DNA for the CDR3: TGTGCCAGCAGCTTAGCGGACAGGGGTGGGAATACGCAGTATTTT. This codes for CASSLADRGGNTQYF.

This clonotype was seen many times. The chain carries TRBV5-4 and TRBJ2-7; 8 nucleotides agree with TRBD1. J gave up 6 bases and V 4 bases, and 9 bases lay outside the gene matches. The CDR3 has 14 residues. Germline-derived CDR1 and CDR2 are SGHNT and YYREEE (reference sequence). In DNA form, the CDR3 reads TGTGCCAGCAGCCGAGGACAGGGAAGTGGCGAGCAGTACTTC. Protein sequence: CASSRGQGSGEQYF.

This clonotype has a handful of counts. V usage is TRBV15 and J usage is TRBJ1-1, with TRBD1 as a possible D gene (5 bases). CDR1 is LNHNV and CDR2 is YYDKDF in the germline V gene (reference sequence). V was shortened by 1 base and J by 6 bases, with 12 bases between the two germline ends. The length of the CDR3 is 14 residues. This CDR3 reads CATSRAGGGAEAFF. The CDR3 region has the DNA TGTGCCACCAGCAGAGCGGGGGGTGGAGCTGAAGCTTTCTTT.

The rearrangement joins TRBV20-1 to TRBJ2-2, with D possibly called TRBD1 or TRBD2 (5 bases each). This CDR3 is 13 amino acids long. V was pared by 6 bases and J by 4 bases, with 12 bases between. Germline-derived CDR1 and CDR2 are DFQATT and SNEGSKA (reference sequence). Written as DNA, the CDR3 is TGCAGTGCCCACCGGGGCCCCACCGGGGAGCTGTTTTTT. It is translated as CSAHRGPTGELFF.